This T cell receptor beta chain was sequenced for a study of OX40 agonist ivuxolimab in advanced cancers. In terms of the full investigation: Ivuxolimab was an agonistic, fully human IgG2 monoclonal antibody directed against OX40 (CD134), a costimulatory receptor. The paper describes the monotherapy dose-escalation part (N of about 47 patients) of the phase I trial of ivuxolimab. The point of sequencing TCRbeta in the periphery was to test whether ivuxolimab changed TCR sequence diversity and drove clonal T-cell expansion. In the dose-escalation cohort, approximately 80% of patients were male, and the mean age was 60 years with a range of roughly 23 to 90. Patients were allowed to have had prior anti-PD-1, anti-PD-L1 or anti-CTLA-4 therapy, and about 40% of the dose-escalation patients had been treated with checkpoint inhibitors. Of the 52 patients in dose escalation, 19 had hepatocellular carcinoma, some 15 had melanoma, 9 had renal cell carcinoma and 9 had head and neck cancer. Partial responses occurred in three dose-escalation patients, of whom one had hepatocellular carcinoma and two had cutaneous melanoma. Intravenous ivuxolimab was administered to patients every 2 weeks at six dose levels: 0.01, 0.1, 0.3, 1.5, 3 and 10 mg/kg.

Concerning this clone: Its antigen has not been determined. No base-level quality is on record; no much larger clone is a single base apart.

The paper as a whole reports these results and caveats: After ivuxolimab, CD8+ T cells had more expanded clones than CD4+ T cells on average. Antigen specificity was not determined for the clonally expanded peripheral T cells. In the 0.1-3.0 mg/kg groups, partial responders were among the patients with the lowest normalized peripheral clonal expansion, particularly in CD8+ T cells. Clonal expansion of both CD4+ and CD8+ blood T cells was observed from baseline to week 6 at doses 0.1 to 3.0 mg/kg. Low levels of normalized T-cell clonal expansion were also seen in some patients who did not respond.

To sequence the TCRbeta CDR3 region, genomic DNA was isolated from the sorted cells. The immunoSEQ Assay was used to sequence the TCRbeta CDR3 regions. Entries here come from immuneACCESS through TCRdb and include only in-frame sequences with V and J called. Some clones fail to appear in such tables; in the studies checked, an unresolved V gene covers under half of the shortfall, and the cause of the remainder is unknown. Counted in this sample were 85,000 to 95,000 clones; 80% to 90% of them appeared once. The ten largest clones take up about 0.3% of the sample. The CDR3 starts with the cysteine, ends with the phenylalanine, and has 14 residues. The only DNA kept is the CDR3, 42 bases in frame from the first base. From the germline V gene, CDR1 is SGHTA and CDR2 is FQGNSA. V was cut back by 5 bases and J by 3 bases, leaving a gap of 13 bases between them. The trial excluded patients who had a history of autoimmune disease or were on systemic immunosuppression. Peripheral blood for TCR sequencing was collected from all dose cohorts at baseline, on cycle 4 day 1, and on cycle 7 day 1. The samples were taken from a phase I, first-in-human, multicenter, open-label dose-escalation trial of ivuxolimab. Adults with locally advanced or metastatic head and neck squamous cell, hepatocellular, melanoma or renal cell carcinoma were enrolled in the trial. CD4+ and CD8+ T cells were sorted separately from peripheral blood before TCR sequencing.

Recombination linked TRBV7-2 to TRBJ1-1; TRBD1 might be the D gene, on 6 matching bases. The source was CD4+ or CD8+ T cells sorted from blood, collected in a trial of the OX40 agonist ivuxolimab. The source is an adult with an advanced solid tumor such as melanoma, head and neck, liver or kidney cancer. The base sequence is TGTGCCAGCAGCGGAGGGCAGGGGTACACTGAAGCTTTCTTT. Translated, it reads CASSGGQGYTEAFF.